This passage covers 9 T cell receptor beta chains from one sample sequenced in a study of blood T cell repertoires in COVID-19. This table comes from immunoSEQ multiplex PCR, and its TCRdb copy is limited to in-frame clones, with some not included. This repertoire shows 300,000 to 350,000 clones, around 87% found once; its top ten account for roughly 6.3%. Sequencing was performed on peripheral blood. Every receptor here comes from a woman aged 45-65 years with COVID-19, enrolled during active disease.

The chain is built from TRBV9 and TRBJ2-3; a weak D match, TRBD1 (5 bases). The CDR3 runs 15 residues. The germline V gene encodes CDR1 SGDLS and CDR2 YYNGEE. V lost 6 bases, J lost 1 base, and 15 bases lay in between. CDR3 DNA sequence: TGTGCCAGCACCTATGGGGCACAACGCACAGATACGCAGTATTTT. Encoded protein: CASTYGAQRTDTQYF. Complete variable domain (other parts from reference TRBV9 and TRBJ2-3): DSGVTQTPKHLITATGQRVTLRCSPRSGDLSVYWYQQSLDQGLQFLIQYYNGEERAKGNILERFSAQQFPDLHSELNLSSLELGDSALYFCASTYGAQRTDTQYFGPGTRLTVL.

The V call is TRBV29-1, the J call TRBJ1-2, with D unclear. V was shortened by 3 bases and J by 4 bases, with 9 bases between the two germline ends. Germline V gene sequence: CDR1 SQVTM, CDR2 ANQGSEA. This CDR3 contains 12 residues. In DNA form, the CDR3 reads TGCAGCGTTGAGGCAGATACCTATGGCTACACCTTC. Translation gives CSVEADTYGYTF.

About this clone: Other DNA sequences of this sample code for an identical CDR3. The rearrangement joins TRBV9 to TRBJ2-1; 10 positions agree with TRBD1. V was pared by 2 bases and J by 1 base, with 0 bases of the junction left unmatched. Germline V gene data show CDR1 as SGDLS and CDR2 as YYNGEE. The CDR3 has 15 amino acids. CDR3 sequence (DNA): TGTGCCAGCAGCGTGGGACAGGGGTCCTACAATGAGCAGTTCTTC. This encodes CASSVGQGSYNEQFF.

This clone was recorded a few times. V gene TRBV14 combines with J gene TRBJ2-3; weak D call: TRBD2 (6 bases). The germline V gene has CDR1 SGHDN and CDR2 FVKESK. V lost 4 bases to trimming and J lost 6 bases, with 20 bases between them. This CDR3 has 16 amino acids. The CDR3 nucleotides read TGTGCCAGCAGCCCCGGTAGCGGAGCACCTTTGGATACGCAGTATTTT. Translation: CASSPGSGAPLDTQYF.

The rearrangement joins TRBV3-1 (or the pseudogene TRBV3-2) to TRBJ1-4; tentatively, D is TRBD1 (6 bases). This CDR3 is built from 15 residues. Germline V gives CDR1 LGHDT, CDR2 YNNKEL (reference sequence). Deletions cut 5 bases from V and 7 bases from J, with 17 bases between. In DNA form, the CDR3 reads TGTGCCAGCAGCTTCGGTGGGGGGGCTGGTGAAAAACTGTTTTTT. Translated, it gives CASSFGGGAGEKLFF.

For the CDR3, the DNA is TGTGCCAGCAGTTACTCAGGGGGCTTAAGATATGGCTACACCTTC. This encodes CASSYSGGLRYGYTF. The V gene is TRBV6-5, the J gene TRBJ1-2; 7 bases map to TRBD1. Germline V gene lookup returns CDR1 MNHEY and CDR2 SVGAGI. V gave up 0 bases and J gave up 5 bases; unmatched junction bases: 6. The CDR3 runs to 15 residues.

This rearrangement joins TRBV27 to TRBJ2-7, with 7 bases identical to TRBD1. Trimming took 0 bases from V and 3 from J; bases not matched to a gene: 5. From germline, CDR1 is MNHEY and CDR2 SMNVEV (reference sequence). This CDR3 has 15 amino acids. CDR3 amino acids: CASSLSTGLGYEQYF. CDR3 nucleotide sequence: TGTGCCAGCAGTTTATCGACAGGGCTAGGCTACGAGCAGTACTTC.

The chain combines TRBV11-3 with TRBJ2-7; a weak D match, TRBD1 (6 bases). The V gene's germline CDR1 is SGHNT and CDR2 YENEEA. V lost 1 base and J 2 bases, leaving 6 bases between the germline ends. This CDR3 has 13 amino acids. In DNA form, the CDR3 reads TGTGCCAGCAGCTTAGGGACAGCCTACGAGCAGTACTTC. Translating it yields CASSLGTAYEQYF.

J is TRBJ1-3 and V is TRBV19; no clear D. The V gene's germline CDR1 is LNHDA and CDR2 SQIVND (reference sequence). This CDR3 comprises 15 residues. Trimming stripped 9 bases from V and 0 bases from J, with 15 bases between. CDR3 amino acids: CASRLDQISGNTIYF. Written as DNA, the CDR3 is TGTGCCAGCCGACTTGACCAAATCTCTGGAAACACCATATATTTT.